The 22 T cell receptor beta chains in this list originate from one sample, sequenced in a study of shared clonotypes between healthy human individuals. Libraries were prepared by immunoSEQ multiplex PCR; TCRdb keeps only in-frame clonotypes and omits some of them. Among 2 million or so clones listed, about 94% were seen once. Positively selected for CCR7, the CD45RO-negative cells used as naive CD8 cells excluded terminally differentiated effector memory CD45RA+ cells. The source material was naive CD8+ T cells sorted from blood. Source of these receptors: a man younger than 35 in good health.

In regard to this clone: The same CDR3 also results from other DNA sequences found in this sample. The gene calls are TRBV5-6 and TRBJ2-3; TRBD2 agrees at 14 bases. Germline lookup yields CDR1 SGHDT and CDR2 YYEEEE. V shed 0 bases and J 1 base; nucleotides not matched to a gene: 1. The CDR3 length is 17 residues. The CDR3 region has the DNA TGTGCCAGCAGCTTGGGACTAGCGGGAGGGGGCACAGATACGCAGTATTTT. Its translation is CASSLGLAGGGTDTQYF.

CDR3 sequence (DNA): TGTGCCAGCAGCTTATCAGGGGGCGATATCGGGGAGCTGTTTTTT. It specifies CASSLSGGDIGELFF. The chain employs TRBV13 and TRBJ2-2; TRBD1 matches 8 bases. Germline V gene lookup returns CDR1 PRHDT and CDR2 FYEKMQ (reference sequence). Trimming removed 2 bases from V and 7 bases from J; junction bases left unmatched: 6. This CDR3 comprises 15 residues.

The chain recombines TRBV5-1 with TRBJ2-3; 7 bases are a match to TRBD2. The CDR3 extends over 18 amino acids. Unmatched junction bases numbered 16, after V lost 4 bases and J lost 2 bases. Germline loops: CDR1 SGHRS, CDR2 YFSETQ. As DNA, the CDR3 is TGCGCCAGCAGCCAGCTCGGGGGTCCCGGGAGGACCACAGATACGCAGTATTTT. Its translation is CASSQLGGPGRTTDTQYF.

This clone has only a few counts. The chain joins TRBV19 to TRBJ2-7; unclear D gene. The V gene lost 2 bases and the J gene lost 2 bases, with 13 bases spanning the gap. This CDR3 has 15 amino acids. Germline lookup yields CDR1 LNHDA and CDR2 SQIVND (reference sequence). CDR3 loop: CASSITGVKTYEQYF. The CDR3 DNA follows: TGTGCCAGTAGTATAACTGGGGTCAAAACCTACGAGCAGTACTTC.

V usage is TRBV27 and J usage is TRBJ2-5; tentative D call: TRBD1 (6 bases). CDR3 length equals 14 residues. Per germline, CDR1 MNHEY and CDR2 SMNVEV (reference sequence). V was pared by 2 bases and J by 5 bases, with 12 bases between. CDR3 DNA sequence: TGTGCCAGCAGTTTACGTGCAGGGGACGAGACCCAGTACTTC. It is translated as CASSLRAGDETQYF.

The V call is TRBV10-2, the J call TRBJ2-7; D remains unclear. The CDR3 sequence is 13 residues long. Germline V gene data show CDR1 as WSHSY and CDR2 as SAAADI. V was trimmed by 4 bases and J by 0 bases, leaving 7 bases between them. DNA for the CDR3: TGCGCCAGCAGTGGAGACTTCTCCTACGAGCAGTACTTC. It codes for CASSGDFSYEQYF.

CDR3 loop: CASSPKDGYEQYF. In DNA, the CDR3 is TGTGCCAGTAGTCCCAAGGACGGGTACGAGCAGTACTTC. The chain links TRBV19 to TRBJ2-7; D unclear. Germline assignment: CDR1 LNHDA and CDR2 SQIVND (reference sequence). The CDR3 totals 13 residues. The V end lost 5 bases, the J end lost 4 bases, and 12 bases lay between the germline ends.

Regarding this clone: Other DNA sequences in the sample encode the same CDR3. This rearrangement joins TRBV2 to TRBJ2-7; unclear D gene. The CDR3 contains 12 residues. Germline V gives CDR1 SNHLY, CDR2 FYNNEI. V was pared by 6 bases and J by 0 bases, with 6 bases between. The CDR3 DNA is TGTGCCAGCAGCGTCTACTCCTACGAGCAGTACTTC. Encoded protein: CASSVYSYEQYF.

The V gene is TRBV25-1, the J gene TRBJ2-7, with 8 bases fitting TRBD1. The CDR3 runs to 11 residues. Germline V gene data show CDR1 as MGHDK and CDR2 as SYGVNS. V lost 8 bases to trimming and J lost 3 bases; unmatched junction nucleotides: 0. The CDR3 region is CASGTGYEQYF. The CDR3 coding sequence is TGTGCCAGCGGGACAGGCTACGAGCAGTACTTC.

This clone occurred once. The chain's CDR3 is CASSSETQYF. The CDR3, as DNA: TGTGCCAGCAGCTCAGAGACCCAGTACTTC. The V gene is TRBV11-2, the J gene TRBJ2-5; D gene uncertain. Germline loops: CDR1 SGHAT, CDR2 FQNNGV. With 4 bases removed from V and 4 bases from J, the gap between germline ends came to 1 base. The CDR3 length is 10 residues.

DNA of the CDR3: TGTGCCAGCAGCTTAGCCGGGGGAGAAAAACTGTTTTTT. Translated: CASSLAGGEKLFF. The rearrangement joins TRBV7-9 to TRBJ1-4, with a weak D call TRBD1 (5 bases). Trimming removed 0 bases at V and 8 bases at J, with 7 bases between. The germline CDR1 and CDR2 sequences are SEHNR and FQNEAQ (reference sequence). This CDR3 region has 13 residues.

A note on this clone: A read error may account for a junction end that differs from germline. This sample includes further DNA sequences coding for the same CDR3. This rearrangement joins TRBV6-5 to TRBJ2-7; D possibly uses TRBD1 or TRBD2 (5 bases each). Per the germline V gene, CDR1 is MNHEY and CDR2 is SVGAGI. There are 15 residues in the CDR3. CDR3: CASSYSWDPTYEQYF. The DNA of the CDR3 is TGTGCCAGCAGTTACTCCTGGGACCCAACCTACGAGCAGTATTTC.

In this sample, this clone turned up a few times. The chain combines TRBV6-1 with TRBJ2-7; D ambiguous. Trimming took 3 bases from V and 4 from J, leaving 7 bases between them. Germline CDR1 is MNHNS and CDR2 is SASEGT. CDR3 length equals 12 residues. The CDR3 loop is CASSDPPYEQYF. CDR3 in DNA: TGTGCCAGCAGTGATCCCCCTTACGAGCAGTACTTC.

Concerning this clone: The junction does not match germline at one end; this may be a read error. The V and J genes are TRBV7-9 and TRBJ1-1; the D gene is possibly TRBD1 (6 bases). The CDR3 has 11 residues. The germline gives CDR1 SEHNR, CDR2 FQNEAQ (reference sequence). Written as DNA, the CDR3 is TGTGCCAGCAGCTTAGGGGGGACATTTCGCTTT. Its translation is CASSLGGTFRF.

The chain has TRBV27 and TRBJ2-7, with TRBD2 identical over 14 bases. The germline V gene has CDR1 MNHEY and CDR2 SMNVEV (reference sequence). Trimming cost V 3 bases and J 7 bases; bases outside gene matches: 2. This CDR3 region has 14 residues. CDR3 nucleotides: TGTGCCAGCAGTTTGGGACTAGCGGGAGAAGAGCAGTACTTC. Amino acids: CASSLGLAGEEQYF.

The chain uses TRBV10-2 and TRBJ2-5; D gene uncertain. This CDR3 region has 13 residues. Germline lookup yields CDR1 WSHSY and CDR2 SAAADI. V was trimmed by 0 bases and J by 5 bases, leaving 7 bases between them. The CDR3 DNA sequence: TGCGCCAGCAGTGAGTCGTGGTGGGAGACCCAGTACTTC. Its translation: CASSESWWETQYF.

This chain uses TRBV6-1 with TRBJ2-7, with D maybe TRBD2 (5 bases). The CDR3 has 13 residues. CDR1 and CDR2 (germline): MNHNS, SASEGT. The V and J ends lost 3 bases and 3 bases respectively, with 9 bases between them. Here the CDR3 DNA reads TGTGCCAGCAGTGAGGACTCTAACTACGAGCAGTACTTC. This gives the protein CASSEDSNYEQYF.

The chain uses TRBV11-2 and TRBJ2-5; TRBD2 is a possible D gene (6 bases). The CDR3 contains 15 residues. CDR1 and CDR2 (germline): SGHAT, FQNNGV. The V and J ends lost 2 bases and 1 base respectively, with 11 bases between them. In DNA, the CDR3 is TGTGCCAGCAGCTTACATGGGGACTTCCAAGAGACCCAGTACTTC. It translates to CASSLHGDFQETQYF.

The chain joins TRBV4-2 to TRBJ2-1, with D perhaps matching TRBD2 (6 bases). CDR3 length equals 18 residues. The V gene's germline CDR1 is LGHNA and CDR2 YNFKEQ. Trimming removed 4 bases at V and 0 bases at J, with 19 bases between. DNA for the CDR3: TGTGCCAGCAGCCCCCGGGAGCTAGGGTTAAGCTCCTACAATGAGCAGTTCTTC. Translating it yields CASSPRELGLSSYNEQFF.

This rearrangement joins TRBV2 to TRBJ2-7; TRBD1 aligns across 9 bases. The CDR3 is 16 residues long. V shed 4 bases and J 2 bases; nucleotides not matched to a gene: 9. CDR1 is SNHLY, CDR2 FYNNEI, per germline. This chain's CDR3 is CASSGTWDRATYEQYF. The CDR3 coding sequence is TGTGCCAGCAGTGGGACATGGGACAGGGCGACCTACGAGCAGTACTTC.

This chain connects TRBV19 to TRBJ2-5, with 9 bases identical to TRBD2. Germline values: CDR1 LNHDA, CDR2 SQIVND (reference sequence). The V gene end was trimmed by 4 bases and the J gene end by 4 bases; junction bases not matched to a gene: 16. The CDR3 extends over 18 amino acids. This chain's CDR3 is CASSTDLYLAGDVETQYF. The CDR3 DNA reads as TGTGCCAGTAGTACCGATCTTTATTTAGCGGGGGACGTAGAGACCCAGTACTTC.

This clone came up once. CDR3 in DNA: TGTGCCAGCAGCTTCGATGGGAGCACCGGGGAGCTGTTTTTT. It encodes CASSFDGSTGELFF. The chain is built from TRBV13 and TRBJ2-2, with TRBD2 as a possible D gene (5 bases). Trimming stripped 3 bases from V and 4 bases from J, with 9 bases between. There are 14 residues in the CDR3. Per germline, CDR1 PRHDT and CDR2 FYEKMQ (reference sequence).